This T cell receptor beta chain appears in the sequencing data of a study of CD8 T cells in Susac syndrome. In germline, CDR1 is SGHKS, CDR2 YYEKEE (reference sequence). This CDR3 comprises 15 residues. V lost 0 bases to trimming and J lost 0 bases, with 7 bases between them. With random hexamers, reverse transcription was performed on roughly 0.5 to 1 ug of RNA. TCRdb passed the immunoSEQ multiplex PCR reads through MiXCR, listing each CDR3 protein once. This sample yields more than 100,000 distinct CDR3 sequences, of which around 94% are seen a single time; about 0.27% belongs to the top ten. The clonotype originates from a human donor with Susac syndrome. This sequence joins TRBV5-5 and TRBJ1-5; D unresolved. Sequenced sample: CD8+ T cells from PBMCs. CDR3 in amino acids: CASSLGQYSNQPQHF. The CDR3 DNA is TGTGCCAGCAGCTTGGGCCAGTATAGCAATCAGCCCCAGCATTTT.